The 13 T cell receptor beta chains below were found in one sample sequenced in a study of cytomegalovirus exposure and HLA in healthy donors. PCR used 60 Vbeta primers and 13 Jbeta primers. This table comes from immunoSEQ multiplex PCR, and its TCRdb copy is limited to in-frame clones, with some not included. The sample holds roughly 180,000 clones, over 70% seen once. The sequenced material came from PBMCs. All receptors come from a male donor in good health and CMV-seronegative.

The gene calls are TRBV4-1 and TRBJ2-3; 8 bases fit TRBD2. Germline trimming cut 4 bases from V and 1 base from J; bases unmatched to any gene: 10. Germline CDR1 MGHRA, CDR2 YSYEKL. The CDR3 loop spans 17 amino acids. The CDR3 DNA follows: TGCGCCAGCAGCCGTCTCGGGGGGGCCCTCGGCACAGATACGCAGTATTTT. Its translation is CASSRLGGALGTDTQYF.

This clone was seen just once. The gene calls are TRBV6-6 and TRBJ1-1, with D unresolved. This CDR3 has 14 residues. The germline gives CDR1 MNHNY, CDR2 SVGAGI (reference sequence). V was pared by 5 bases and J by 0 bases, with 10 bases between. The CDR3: CASSPSVVNTEAFF. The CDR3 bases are TGTGCCAGCAGTCCTTCGGTGGTGAACACTGAAGCTTTCTTT.

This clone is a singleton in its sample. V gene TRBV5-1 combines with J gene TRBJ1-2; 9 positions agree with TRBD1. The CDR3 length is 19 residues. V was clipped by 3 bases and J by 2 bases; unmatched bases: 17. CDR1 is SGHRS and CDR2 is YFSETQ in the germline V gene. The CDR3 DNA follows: TGCGCCAGCAGCTGGTGGCTCCGTAGGACAGGGGTTACAAACTATGGCTACACCTTC. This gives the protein CASSWWLRRTGVTNYGYTF.

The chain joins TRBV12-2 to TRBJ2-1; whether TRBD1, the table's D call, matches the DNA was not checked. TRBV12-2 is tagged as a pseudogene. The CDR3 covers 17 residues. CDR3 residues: CASRLALACPPYNEQFF. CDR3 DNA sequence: TGTGCAAGTCGCTTAGCGCTGGCCTGCCCGCCCTACAATGAGCAGTTCTTC.

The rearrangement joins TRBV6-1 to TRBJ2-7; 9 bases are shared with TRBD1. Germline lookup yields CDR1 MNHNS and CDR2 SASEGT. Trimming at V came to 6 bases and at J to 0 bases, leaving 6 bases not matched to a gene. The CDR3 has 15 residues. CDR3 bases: TGTGCCAGCAGGCCTTTGGGACAGGGCTCCTACGAGCAGTACTTC. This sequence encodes CASRPLGQGSYEQYF.

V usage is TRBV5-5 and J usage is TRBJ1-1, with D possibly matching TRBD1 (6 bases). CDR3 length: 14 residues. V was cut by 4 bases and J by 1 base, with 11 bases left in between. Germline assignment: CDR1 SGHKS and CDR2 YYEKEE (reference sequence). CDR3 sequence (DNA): TGTGCCAGCAGCCGCGGACAGACGAACACTGAAGCTTTCTTT. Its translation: CASSRGQTNTEAFF. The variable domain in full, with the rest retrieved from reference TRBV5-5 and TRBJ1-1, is DAGVTQSPTHLIKTRGQQVTLRCSPISGHKSVSWYQQVLGQGPQFIFQYYEKEERGRGNFPDRFSARQFPNYSSELNVNALLLGDSALYLCASSRGQTNTEAFFGQGTRLTVV.

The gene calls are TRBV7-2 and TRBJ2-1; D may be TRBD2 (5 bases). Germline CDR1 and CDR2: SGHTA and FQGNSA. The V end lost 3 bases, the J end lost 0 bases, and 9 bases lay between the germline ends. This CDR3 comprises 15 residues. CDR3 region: CASSFRSGSYNEQFF. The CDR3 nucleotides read TGTGCCAGCAGCTTTCGAAGCGGCTCCTACAATGAGCAGTTCTTC. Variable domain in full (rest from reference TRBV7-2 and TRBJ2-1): GAGVSQSPSNKVTEKGKDVELRCDPISGHTALYWYRQSLGQGLEFLIYFQGNSAPDKSGLPSDRFSAERTGGSVSTLTIQRTQQEDSAVYLCASSFRSGSYNEQFFGPGTRLTVL.

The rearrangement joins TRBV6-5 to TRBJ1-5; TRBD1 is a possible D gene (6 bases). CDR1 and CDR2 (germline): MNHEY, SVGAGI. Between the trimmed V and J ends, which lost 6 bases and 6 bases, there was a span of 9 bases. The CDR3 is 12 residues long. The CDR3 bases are TGTGCCAGCAGCGAACAGGGTCAGCCCCAGCATTTT. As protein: CASSEQGQPQHF.

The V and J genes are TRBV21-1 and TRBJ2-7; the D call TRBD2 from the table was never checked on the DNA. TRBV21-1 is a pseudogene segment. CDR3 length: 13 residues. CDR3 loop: CASIGRNSYEQYF. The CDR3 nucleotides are TGTGCCAGCATTGGGAGGAACTCCTACGAGCAGTACTTC.

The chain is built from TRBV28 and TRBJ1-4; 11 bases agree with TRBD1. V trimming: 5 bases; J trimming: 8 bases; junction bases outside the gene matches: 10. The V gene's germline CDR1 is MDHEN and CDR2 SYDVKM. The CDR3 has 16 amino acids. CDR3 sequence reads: CASSPGQGALGEKLFF. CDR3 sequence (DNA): TGTGCCAGCAGTCCTGGACAGGGGGCCCTCGGAGAAAAACTGTTTTTT.

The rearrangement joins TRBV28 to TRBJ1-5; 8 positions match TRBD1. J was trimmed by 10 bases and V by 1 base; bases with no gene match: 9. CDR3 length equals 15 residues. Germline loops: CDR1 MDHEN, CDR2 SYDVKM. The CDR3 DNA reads TGTGCCAGCAGTTTATACCGACAGGGGCTTGGTCCCCAGCATTTT. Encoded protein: CASSLYRQGLGPQHF.

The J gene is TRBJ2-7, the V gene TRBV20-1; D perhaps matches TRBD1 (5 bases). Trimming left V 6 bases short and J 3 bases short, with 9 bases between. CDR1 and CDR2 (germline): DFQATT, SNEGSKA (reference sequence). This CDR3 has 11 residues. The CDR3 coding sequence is TGCAGTGCGCAGGACAACTACGAGCAGTACTTC. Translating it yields CSAQDNYEQYF.

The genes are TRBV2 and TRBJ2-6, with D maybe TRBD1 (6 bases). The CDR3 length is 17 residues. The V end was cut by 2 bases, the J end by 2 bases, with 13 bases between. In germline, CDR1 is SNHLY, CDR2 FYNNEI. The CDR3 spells CASSEQGMDTGANVLTF. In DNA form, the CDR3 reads TGTGCCAGCAGTGAACAGGGGATGGATACTGGGGCCAACGTCCTGACTTTC.